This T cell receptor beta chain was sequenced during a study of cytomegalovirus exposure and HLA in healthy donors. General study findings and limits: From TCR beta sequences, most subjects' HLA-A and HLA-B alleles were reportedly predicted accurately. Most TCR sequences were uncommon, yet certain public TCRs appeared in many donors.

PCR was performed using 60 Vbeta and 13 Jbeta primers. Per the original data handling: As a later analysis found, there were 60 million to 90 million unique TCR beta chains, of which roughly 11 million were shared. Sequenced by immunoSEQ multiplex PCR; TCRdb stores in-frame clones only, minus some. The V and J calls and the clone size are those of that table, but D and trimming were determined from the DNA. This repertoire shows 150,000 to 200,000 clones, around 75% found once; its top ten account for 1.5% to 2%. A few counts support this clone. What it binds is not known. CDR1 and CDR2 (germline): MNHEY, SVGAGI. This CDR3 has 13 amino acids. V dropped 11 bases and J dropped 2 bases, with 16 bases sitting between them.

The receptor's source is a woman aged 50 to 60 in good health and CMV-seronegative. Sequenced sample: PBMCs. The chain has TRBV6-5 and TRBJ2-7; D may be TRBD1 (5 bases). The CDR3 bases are TGTGCCGGGTACAGACAGACACCCTACGAGCAGTACTTC. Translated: CAGYRQTPYEQYF.